This record concerns one T cell receptor (beta chain) sequence. Its specificity is not known. This record comes from a study of T-cell memory formation after mild COVID-19. Whole-study context: Clustering of TCRs was largely donor specific. The study, taken as a whole, reports: From day 15 to 85, contracting clones were balanced between CD4 and CD8, whereas later expanders leaned toward CD4+.

TCRdb reanalysed the 5' RACE reads using MiXCR and keeps one entry per CDR3 protein. The table has 550,000 to 650,000 distinct CDR3 sequences, 17% seen once; the top ten hold around 8.1%. This CDR3 is 15 amino acids long. The V and J ends lost 6 bases and 7 bases respectively, with 19 bases between them. The chain carries TRBV12-3 or TRBV12-4 and TRBJ1-5; D not resolved. Sequenced input: PBMCs or a T cell subset sorted from them (not recorded which). The TCR was taken from an adult woman who had mild COVID-19 (a few samples of this study predate the infection). Cell type and time point are not known. CDR3: CASSPTIKQFQPQHF. The CDR3 DNA reads TGTGCCAGCAGCCCTACCATAAAACAGTTCCAGCCCCAGCATTTT.